This T cell receptor (beta chain) came from a study of T cell repertoires in cytomegalovirus infection. Notes on the study in general: HLA-C-restricted CMV clonotypes gave the most frequent clonotype in two of eight donors.

In the case of this clonotype: Its matching antigen is unknown. This may arise from a read error, as a much more abundant clone is one base away.

TCRdb analysed the reads with MiXCR anew, one entry per CDR3 protein. The sample records hundreds of thousands of distinct CDR3 sequences, approximately 31% being singletons. The CDR3 is 12 residues long. Germline CDR1 ENHRY, CDR2 SYGVKD. Trimming stripped 6 bases from V and 6 bases from J, with 10 bases between. The sequences come from cultured CD8+ T cells from PBMCs, collected from culture after CMV antigen stimulation. The TCR originated in a human donor in good health (CMV status not recorded). Some clones in this sample may be carry-over from other donors' samples. The chain links TRBV10-3 to TRBJ2-3; D uncertain. CDR3 amino acids: CAISSGDDTQYF. CDR3 bases: TGTGCCATCAGCTCAGGAGACGATACGCAGTATTTT.